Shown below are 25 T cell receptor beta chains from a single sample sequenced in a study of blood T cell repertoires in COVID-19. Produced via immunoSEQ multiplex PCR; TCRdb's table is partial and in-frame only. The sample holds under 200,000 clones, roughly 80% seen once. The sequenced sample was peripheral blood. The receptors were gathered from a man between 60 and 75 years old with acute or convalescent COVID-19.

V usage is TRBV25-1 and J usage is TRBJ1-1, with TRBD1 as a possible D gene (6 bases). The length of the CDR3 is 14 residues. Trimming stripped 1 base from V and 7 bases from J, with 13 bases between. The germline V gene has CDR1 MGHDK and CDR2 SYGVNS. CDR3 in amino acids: CASSESAGAFEAFF. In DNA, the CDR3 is TGTGCCAGCAGTGAATCGGCAGGGGCGTTTGAAGCTTTCTTT.

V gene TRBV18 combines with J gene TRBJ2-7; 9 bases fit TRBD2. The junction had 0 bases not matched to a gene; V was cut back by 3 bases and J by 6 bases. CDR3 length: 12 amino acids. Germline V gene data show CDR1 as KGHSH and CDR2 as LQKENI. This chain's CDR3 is CASSPRGGEQYF. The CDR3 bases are TGTGCCAGCTCACCGCGGGGGGGCGAGCAGTACTTC.

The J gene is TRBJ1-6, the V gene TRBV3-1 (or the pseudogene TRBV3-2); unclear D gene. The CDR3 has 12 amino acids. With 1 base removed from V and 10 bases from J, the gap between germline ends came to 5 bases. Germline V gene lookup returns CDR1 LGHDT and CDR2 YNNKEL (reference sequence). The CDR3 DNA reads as TGTGCCAGCAGCCAAGCGAGGTCACCCCTCCACTTT. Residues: CASSQARSPLHF.

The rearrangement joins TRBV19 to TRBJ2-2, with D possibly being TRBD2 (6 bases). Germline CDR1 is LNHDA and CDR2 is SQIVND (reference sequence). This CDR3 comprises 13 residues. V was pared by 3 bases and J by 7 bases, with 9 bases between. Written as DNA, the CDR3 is TGTGCCAGTAGTATTTTGGGGGGCGGGGAGCTGTTTTTT. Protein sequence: CASSILGGGELFF.

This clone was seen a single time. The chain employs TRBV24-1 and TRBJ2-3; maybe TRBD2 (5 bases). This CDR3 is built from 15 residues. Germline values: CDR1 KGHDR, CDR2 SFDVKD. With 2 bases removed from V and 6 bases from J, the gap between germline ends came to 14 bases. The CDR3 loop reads CATSDSTGPGDTQYF. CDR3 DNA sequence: TGTGCCACCAGTGATTCAACGGGTCCGGGGGATACGCAGTATTTT.

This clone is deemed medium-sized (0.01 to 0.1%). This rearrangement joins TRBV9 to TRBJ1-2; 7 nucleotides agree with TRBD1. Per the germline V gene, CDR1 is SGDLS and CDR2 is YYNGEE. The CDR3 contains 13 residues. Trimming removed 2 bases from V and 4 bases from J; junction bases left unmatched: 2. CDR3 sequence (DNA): TGTGCCAGCAGCGTTTGGGACAGCTATGGCTACACCTTC. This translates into CASSVWDSYGYTF.

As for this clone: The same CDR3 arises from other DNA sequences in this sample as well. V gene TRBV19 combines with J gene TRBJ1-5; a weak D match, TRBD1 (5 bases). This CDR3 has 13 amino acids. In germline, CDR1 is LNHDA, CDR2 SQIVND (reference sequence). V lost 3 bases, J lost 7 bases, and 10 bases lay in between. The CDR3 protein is CASSIGRGQPQHF. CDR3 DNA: TGTGCCAGTAGTATCGGAAGGGGCCAGCCCCAGCATTTT. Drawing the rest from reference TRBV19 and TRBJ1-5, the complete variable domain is DGGITQSPKYLFRKEGQNVTLSCEQNLNHDAMYWYRQDPGQGLRLIYYSQIVNDFQKGDIAEGYSVSREKKESFPLTVTSAQKNPTAFYLCASSIGRGQPQHFGDGTRLSIL.

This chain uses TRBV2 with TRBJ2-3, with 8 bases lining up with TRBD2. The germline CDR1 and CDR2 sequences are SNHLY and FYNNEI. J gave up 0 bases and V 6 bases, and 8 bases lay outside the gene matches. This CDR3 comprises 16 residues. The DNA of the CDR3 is TGTGCCAGCAGAAAGCGGGGGTTACCTAGCACAGATACGCAGTATTTT. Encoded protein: CASRKRGLPSTDTQYF.

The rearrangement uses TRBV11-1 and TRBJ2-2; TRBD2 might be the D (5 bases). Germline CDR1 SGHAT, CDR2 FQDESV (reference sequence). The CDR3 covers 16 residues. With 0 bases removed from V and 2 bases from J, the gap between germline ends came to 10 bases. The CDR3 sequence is CASSLAQRINTGELFF. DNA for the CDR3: TGTGCCAGCAGCTTAGCTCAGCGGATAAACACCGGGGAGCTGTTTTTT.

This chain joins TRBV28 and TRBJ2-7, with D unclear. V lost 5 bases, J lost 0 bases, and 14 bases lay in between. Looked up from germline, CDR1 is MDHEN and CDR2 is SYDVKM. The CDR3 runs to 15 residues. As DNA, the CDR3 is TGTGCCAGCAGTATCCCCCCGACACCCTCCTACGAGCAGTACTTC. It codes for CASSIPPTPSYEQYF.

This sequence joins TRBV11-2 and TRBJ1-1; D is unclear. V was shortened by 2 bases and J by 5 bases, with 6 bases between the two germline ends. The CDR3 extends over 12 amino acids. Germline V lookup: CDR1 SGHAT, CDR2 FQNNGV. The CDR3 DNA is TGTGCCAGCAGCTTATCCTTTACTGAAGCTTTCTTT. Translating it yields CASSLSFTEAFF.

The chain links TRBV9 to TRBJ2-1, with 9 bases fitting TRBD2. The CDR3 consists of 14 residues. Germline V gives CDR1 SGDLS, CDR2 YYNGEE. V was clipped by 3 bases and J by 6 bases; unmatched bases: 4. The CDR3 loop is CASSGGTSFNEQFF. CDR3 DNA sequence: TGTGCCAGCAGCGGCGGGACTAGCTTCAATGAGCAGTTCTTC.

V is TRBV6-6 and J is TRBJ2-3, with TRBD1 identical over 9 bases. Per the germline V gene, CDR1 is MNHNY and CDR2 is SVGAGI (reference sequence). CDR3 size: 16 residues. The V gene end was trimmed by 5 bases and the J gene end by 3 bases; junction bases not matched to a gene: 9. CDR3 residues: CASSPDDDRGTDTQYF. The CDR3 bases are TGTGCCAGCAGTCCGGATGACGACAGGGGGACAGATACGCAGTATTTT.

The CDR3 loop reads CASSAIKVGSYTF. The CDR3 nucleotides read TGTGCCAGCAGCGCAATTAAGGTGGGCAGCTACACCTTC. The chain recombines TRBV7-8 with TRBJ1-2; D gene unclear. Germline V gene sequence: CDR1 SGHVS, CDR2 FQNEAQ. Trimming shortened V by 5 bases and J by 9 bases, and 16 bases separated the two germline ends. The CDR3 contains 13 residues.

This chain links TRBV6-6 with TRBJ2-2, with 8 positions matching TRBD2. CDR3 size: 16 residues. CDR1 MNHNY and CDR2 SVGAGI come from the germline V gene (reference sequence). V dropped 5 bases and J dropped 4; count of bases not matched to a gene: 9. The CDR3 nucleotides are TGTGCCAGCAGTGCGACGGGAGGGCCAGGCACCGGGGAGCTGTTTTTT. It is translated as CASSATGGPGTGELFF.

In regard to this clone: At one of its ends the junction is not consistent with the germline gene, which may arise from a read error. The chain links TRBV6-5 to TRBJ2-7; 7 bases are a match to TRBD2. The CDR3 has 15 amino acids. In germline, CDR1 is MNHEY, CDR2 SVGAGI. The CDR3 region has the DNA TGTGCCATAGCCCCATCGCGGGAGACCTCCTCCGAGCAGTACTTC. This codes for CAIAPSRETSSEQYF.

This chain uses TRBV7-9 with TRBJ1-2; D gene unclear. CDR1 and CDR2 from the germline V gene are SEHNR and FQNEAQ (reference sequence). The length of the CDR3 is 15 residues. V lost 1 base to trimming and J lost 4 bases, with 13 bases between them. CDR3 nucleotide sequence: TGTGCCAGCAGCTTAGTTCGGGAGATCGGCTATGGCTACACCTTC. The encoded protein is CASSLVREIGYGYTF.

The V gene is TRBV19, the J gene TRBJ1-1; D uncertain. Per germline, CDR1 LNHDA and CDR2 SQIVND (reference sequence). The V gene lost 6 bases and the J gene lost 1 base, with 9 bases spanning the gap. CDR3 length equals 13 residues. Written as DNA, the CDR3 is TGTGCCAGTAGAACCGGGAGGAACACTGAAGCTTTCTTT. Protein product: CASRTGRNTEAFF.

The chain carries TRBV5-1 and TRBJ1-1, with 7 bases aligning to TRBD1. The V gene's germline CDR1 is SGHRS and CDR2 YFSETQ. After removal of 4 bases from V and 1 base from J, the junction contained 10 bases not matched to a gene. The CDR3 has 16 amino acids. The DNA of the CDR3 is TGCGCCAGCAGCCCAACCGCGGGGACAGAGAACACTGAAGCTTTCTTT. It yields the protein CASSPTAGTENTEAFF.

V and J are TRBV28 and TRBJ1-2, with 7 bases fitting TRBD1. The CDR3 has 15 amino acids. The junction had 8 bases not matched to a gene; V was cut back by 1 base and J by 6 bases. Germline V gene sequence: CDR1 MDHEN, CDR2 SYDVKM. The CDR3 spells CASSLFSRQGDGYTF. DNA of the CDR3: TGTGCCAGCAGTTTATTTAGCCGACAGGGAGATGGCTACACCTTC.

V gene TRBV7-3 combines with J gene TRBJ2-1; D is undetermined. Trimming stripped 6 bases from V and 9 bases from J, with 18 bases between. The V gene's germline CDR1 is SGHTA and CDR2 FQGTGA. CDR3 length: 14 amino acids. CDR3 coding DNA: TGTGCCAGCAGGTCTCCCACCTCGGTCGGTGAGCAGTTCTTC. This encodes CASRSPTSVGEQFF.

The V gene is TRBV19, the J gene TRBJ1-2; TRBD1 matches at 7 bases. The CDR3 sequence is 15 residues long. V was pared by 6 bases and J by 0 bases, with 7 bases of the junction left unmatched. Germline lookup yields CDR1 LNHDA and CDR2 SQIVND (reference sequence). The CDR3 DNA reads TGTGCCAGTAGGCCAGGGGGGCAAGCTAACTATGGCTACACCTTC. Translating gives CASRPGGQANYGYTF. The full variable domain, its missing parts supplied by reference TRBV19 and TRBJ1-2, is DGGITQSPKYLFRKEGQNVTLSCEQNLNHDAMYWYRQDPGQGLRLIYYSQIVNDFQKGDIAEGYSVSREKKESFPLTVTSAQKNPTAFYLCASRPGGQANYGYTFGSGTRLTVV.

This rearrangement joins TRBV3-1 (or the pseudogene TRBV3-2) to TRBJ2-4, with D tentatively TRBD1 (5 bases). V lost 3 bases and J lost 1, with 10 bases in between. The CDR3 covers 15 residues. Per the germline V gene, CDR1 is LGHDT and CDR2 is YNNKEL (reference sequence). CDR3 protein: CASSQGLTAKNIQYF. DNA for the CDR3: TGTGCCAGCAGCCAGGGGCTAACGGCCAAAAACATTCAGTACTTC.

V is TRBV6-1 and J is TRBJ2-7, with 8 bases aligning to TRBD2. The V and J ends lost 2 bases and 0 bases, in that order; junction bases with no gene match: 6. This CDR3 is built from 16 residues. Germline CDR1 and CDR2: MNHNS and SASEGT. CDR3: CASSERTSGFSYEQYF. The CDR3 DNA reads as TGTGCCAGCAGTGAAAGAACTAGCGGATTCTCCTACGAGCAGTACTTC.

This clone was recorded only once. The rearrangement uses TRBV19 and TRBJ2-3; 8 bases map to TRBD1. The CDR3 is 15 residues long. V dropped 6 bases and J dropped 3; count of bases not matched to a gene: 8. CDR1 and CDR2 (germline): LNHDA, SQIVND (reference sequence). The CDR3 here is CASRFPGGVTDTQYF. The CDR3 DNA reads TGTGCCAGTAGGTTTCCAGGGGGCGTAACAGATACGCAGTATTTT.